The 8 T cell receptor beta chains listed next were all sequenced from one sample in a study of regulatory T cells in long-lasting Graves disease. Time point of the sample: newly diagnosed GD, antithyroid drugs for less than 3 months. Extracted PBMC RNA gave rise to the TCR library. Construction of the TCR beta libraries employed iRepertoire HTBI primers in conjunction with Arm-PCR of CDR3 regions. TCRdb used MiXCR to reprocess the multiplex PCR reads, holding one entry per CDR3 protein. The repertoire holds 400,000 to 450,000 distinct CDR3 sequences, roughly 17% seen once, with roughly 10% in the top ten. The same data also contributed to another study, on T cells in Graves' hyperthyroidism and ophthalmopathy.

Sequencing was performed on peripheral blood mononuclear cells (PBMCs), taken at new diagnosis, from a patient treated with antithyroid drugs. The receptor set was obtained from a woman aged 30 to 39 with Graves disease.

This clonotype was detected only a few times. The CDR3 is CASSSSQGRQYF. CDR3 nucleotides: TGTGCCAGCAGCTCCTCGCAGGGTCGGCAGTACTTC. The chain is built from TRBV7-9 and TRBJ2-7, with D perhaps TRBD1 (5 bases). Germline V gene sequence: CDR1 SEHNR, CDR2 FQNEAQ (reference sequence). This CDR3 is 12 amino acids long. V was cut by 4 bases and J by 9 bases, with 13 bases left in between.

Only a few counts were recorded for this clonotype. The chain links TRBV7-9 to TRBJ1-2; D gene uncertain. Germline CDR1 is SEHNR and CDR2 is FQNEAQ (reference sequence). Trimming shortened V by 1 base and J by 12 bases, and 9 bases separated the two germline ends. CDR3 length: 11 residues. Here the CDR3 reads CASSLGGLDTF. CDR3 DNA: TGTGCCAGCAGCTTAGGGGGATTAGACACCTTC.

This clonotype was seen only a few times. The chain uses TRBV5-1 and TRBJ2-1; 16 bases are shared with TRBD2. The CDR3 consists of 15 residues. Germline trimming cut 4 bases from V and 10 bases from J; bases unmatched to any gene: 5. Germline CDR1 and CDR2: SGHRS and YFSETQ. The CDR3 bases are TGCGCCAGCAGCGAGGGGACTAGCGGGAGGGTAGAGCAGTTCTTC. Protein product: CASSEGTSGRVEQFF.

The sample holds many counts of this clonotype. J is TRBJ1-2 and V is TRBV5-1, with D possibly matching TRBD1 (5 bases). CDR3 length: 16 residues. CDR1 is SGHRS and CDR2 is YFSETQ in the germline V gene. Deletions cut 1 base from V and 4 bases from J, with 17 bases between. CDR3 amino acids: CASSLMGRQFPYGYTF. In DNA, the CDR3 is TGCGCCAGCAGCTTGATGGGCCGACAGTTTCCCTATGGCTACACCTTC. Full variable domain (rest looked up from reference TRBV5-1 and TRBJ1-2): KAGVTQTPRYLIKTRGQQVTLSCSPISGHRSVSWYQQTPGQGLQFLFEYFSETQRNKGNFPGRFSGRQFSNSRSEMNVSTLELGDSALYLCASSLMGRQFPYGYTFGSGTRLTVV.

This clonotype has ten or more counts. The chain is built from TRBV7-9 and TRBJ2-7; possibly TRBD2 for D (5 bases). Germline CDR1 is SEHNR and CDR2 is FQNEAQ (reference sequence). The CDR3 spans 15 residues. Between the trimmed V and J ends, which lost 4 bases and 8 bases, there was a span of 21 bases. CDR3 sequence reads: CASSSLEEQPYQQYF. The CDR3 DNA reads TGTGCCAGCAGCTCACTGGAGGAACAACCTTACCAGCAGTACTTC.

The CDR3 is CSARYPALNDIQYF. The CDR3 nucleotides read TGCAGTGCTAGGTACCCAGCCCTGAATGACATTCAGTACTTC. The chain is built from TRBV20-1 and TRBJ2-4; D ambiguous. Germline V gives CDR1 DFQATT, CDR2 SNEGSKA (reference sequence). Trimming removed 3 bases from V and 8 bases from J, with 17 bases in between. The CDR3 spans 14 residues.

The chain carries TRBV19 and TRBJ1-4; TRBD1 aligns across 10 bases. V dropped 5 bases and J dropped 7; count of bases not matched to a gene: 4. Germline loops: CDR1 LNHDA, CDR2 SQIVND (reference sequence). This CDR3 comprises 14 residues. CDR3 region: CASSPGTGAEKLFF. DNA for the CDR3: TGTGCCAGTAGTCCCGGGACAGGGGCTGAAAAACTGTTTTTT.

The V gene is TRBV20-1, the J gene TRBJ1-4; D not resolved. This CDR3 comprises 14 residues. In germline, CDR1 is DFQATT, CDR2 SNEGSKA (reference sequence). Trimming cost V 0 bases and J 8 bases, with 13 bases left between them. In DNA form, the CDR3 reads TGCAGTGCTAGAGATGTACGGGTGCGGGAAAAACTGTTTTTT. Translating gives CSARDVRVREKLFF.